This T cell receptor beta chain was observed in a study of blood T cell repertoires in COVID-19. This CDR3 spans 14 amino acids. After removal of 2 bases from V and 1 base from J, the junction contained 0 bases not matched to a gene. Germline V CDR1 and CDR2: SGHTA, FQGNSA. Authors' methods: Estimates of nucleated cell counts were drawn from the amplification of reference gene primers. Libraries were prepared by immunoSEQ multiplex PCR; TCRdb keeps only in-frame clonotypes and omits some of them. D and trimming come from the DNA, and the V and J calls and clone size come from that table. The sample has a few hundred thousand clones, 70% to 90% seen once; the top ten hold over 2.5%.

The genes are TRBV7-2 and TRBJ2-3, with 7 bases matching TRBD2. Sequencing used peripheral blood. The clonotype comes from a man aged 60-69 years with acute or convalescent COVID-19. The CDR3 sequence is CASSLLAGTDTQYF. The CDR3 DNA reads TGTGCCAGCAGCTTACTAGCGGGCACAGATACGCAGTATTTT.